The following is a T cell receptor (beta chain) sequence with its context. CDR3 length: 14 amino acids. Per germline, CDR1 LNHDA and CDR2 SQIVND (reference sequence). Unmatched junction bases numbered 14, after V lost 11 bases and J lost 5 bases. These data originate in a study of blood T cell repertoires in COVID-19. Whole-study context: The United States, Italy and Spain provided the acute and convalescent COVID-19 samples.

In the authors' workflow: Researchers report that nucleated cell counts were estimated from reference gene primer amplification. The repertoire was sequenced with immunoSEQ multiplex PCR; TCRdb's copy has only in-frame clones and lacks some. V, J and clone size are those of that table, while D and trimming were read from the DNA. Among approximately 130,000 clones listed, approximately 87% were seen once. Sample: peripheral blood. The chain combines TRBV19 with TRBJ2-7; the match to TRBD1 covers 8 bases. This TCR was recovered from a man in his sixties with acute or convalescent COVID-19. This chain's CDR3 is CASTPRDRNHEQYF. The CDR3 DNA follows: TGTGCCTCCACCCCCCGGGACAGGAACCACGAGCAGTACTTC. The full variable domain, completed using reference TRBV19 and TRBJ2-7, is DGGITQSPKYLFRKEGQNVTLSCEQNLNHDAMYWYRQDPGQGLRLIYYSQIVNDFQKGDIAEGYSVSREKKESFPLTVTSAQKNPTAFYLCASTPRDRNHEQYFGPGTRLTVT.